This passage covers 26 T cell receptor beta chains from one sample sequenced in a study of CD8 T cells in Susac syndrome. RNA in amounts of about 0.5 to 1 ug was reverse transcribed with random hexamers. TCRdb re-analysed the immunoSEQ multiplex PCR reads in MiXCR, keeping a single row per CDR3 protein. The sample lists some 160,000 distinct CDR3 sequences; 85% to 95% were seen once. Material for sequencing was CD4+ T cells from PBMCs. Receptor source: a human donor with Susac syndrome.

V and J are TRBV6-5 and TRBJ1-6, with D possibly being TRBD1 (5 bases). This CDR3 comprises 15 residues. The V and J ends lost 1 base and 9 bases respectively, with 13 bases between them. Looked up from germline, CDR1 is MNHEY and CDR2 is SVGAGI. The CDR3 DNA is TGTGCCAGCAGTTACTACGGAGGCGGGGGTTCACCCCTCCACTTT. This codes for CASSYYGGGGSPLHF.

In regard to this clonotype: The junction and the germline gene differ at one end; a read error may be behind it. The V call is TRBV24-1, the J call TRBJ2-1; D possibly uses TRBD1 or TRBD2 (5 bases each). The CDR3 has 13 amino acids. CDR1 is KGHDR and CDR2 is SFDVKD in the germline V gene. The CDR3 here is CATSDLREPGPRF. CDR3 nucleotides: TGTGCCACCAGTGATTTGCGCGAGCCGGGACCACGCTTC.

CDR3 sequence reads: CASSRAPGTSSYNSPLHF. The CDR3 DNA reads TGTGCCAGCAGCAGGGCCCCCGGGACTAGCTCCTATAATTCACCCCTCCACTTT. The V and J genes are TRBV7-6 and TRBJ1-6; D possibly corresponds to TRBD1 (5 bases). The V end lost 5 bases, the J end lost 0 bases, and 17 bases lay between the germline ends. The CDR3 length is 18 residues. Looked up from germline, CDR1 is SGHVS and CDR2 is FNYEAQ.

The chain links TRBV7-3 to TRBJ1-2; possible D gene TRBD1, 6 bases. Trimming left V 5 bases short and J 8 bases short, with 12 bases between. The CDR3 runs 12 residues. Germline V gene sequence: CDR1 SGHTA, CDR2 FQGTGA. In nucleotides, the CDR3 is TGTGCCAGCAGCGCCAGCGGGGGCGGCTACACCTTC. Its translation: CASSASGGGYTF.

This rearrangement joins TRBV28 to TRBJ1-1; a weak D match, TRBD1 (6 bases). Germline-derived CDR1 and CDR2 are MDHEN and SYDVKM. The germline V and J ends were trimmed by 6 bases and 0 bases, with 11 bases remaining between them. CDR3 length: 14 amino acids. Here the CDR3 reads CASRTGSMNTEAFF. The CDR3 DNA is TGTGCCAGCAGGACAGGTTCCATGAACACTGAAGCTTTCTTT.

The chain uses TRBV20-1 and TRBJ2-5, with no clear D. The ends were cut back, 1 base at V and 0 bases at J, with 9 bases in the middle. CDR3 size: 14 residues. Germline lookup yields CDR1 DFQATT and CDR2 SNEGSKA (reference sequence). CDR3 residues: CSARVSLNQETQYF. The CDR3 coding sequence is TGCAGTGCTAGAGTGTCACTAAACCAAGAGACCCAGTACTTC.

The chain joins TRBV3-1 to TRBJ1-1; D not resolved. The length of the CDR3 is 15 residues. The germline gives CDR1 LGHDT, CDR2 YNNKEL (reference sequence). Trimming left V 5 bases short and J 1 base short, with 14 bases between. This chain's CDR3 is CASSSSRISNTEAFF. DNA for the CDR3: TGTGCCAGCAGCTCTAGTAGGATATCGAACACTGAAGCTTTCTTT.

The gene calls are TRBV29-1 and TRBJ1-5; 9 bases line up with TRBD1. CDR3 length equals 13 residues. With 7 bases clipped from V and 0 bases from J, the junction kept 1 base outside the gene matches. Per the germline V gene, CDR1 is SQVTM and CDR2 is ANQGSEA. CDR3 nucleotide sequence: TGCAGCGCACAGGGGGCTAGCAATCAGCCCCAGCATTTT. It yields the protein CSAQGASNQPQHF.

This chain links TRBV29-1 with TRBJ1-2, with D unresolved. This CDR3 is 14 amino acids long. Per germline, CDR1 SQVTM and CDR2 ANQGSEA. V lost 7 bases and J lost 6, with 21 bases in between. The CDR3 DNA reads TGCAGCGCTACCGAGGGTAGGGTCAATCATGGCTACACCTTC. It translates to CSATEGRVNHGYTF.

V usage is TRBV7-9 and J usage is TRBJ2-6; 7 bases line up with TRBD2. CDR1 is SEHNR, CDR2 FQNEAQ, per germline (reference sequence). Trimming took 5 bases from V and 2 from J; bases not matched to a gene: 9. This CDR3 comprises 17 residues. DNA for the CDR3: TGTGCCAGCAGCCCCTGGGGGGGAAGGGCTGGGGCCAACGTCCTGACTTTC. Residues: CASSPWGGRAGANVLTF. Complete variable domain (other parts from reference TRBV7-9 and TRBJ2-6): DTGVSQNPRHKITKRGQNVTFRCDPISEHNRLYWYRQTLGQGPEFLTYFQNEAQLEKSRLLSDRFSAERPKGSFSTLEIQRTEQGDSAMYLCASSPWGGRAGANVLTFGAGSRLTVL.

There are a few counts of this clonotype. The chain has TRBV11-2 and TRBJ2-7, with 8 bases fitting TRBD2. The CDR3 sequence is 15 residues long. The V segment lost 2 bases and the J segment 6 bases; nucleotides outside the gene matches: 9. CDR1 SGHAT and CDR2 FQNNGV come from the germline V gene. CDR3 nucleotides: TGTGCCAGCAGCTTAACCCTCGGCGGGGGGCGCGAGCAGTACTTC. Translating it yields CASSLTLGGGREQYF.

The chain recombines TRBV6-4 with TRBJ2-7; D call uncertain. Germline loops: CDR1 MRHNA, CDR2 SNTAGT. The V end lost 4 bases, the J end lost 7 bases, and 14 bases lay between the germline ends. The CDR3 runs to 13 residues. The CDR3 bases are TGTGCCAGCAGTGTACAGCCCTCTACGGAGCAGTACTTC. Its translation: CASSVQPSTEQYF.

The chain carries TRBV25-1 and TRBJ1-4; D possibly corresponds to TRBD1 (5 bases). V was pared by 3 bases and J by 2 bases, with 7 bases between. Germline V CDR1 and CDR2: MGHDK, SYGVNS. This CDR3 contains 14 residues. The CDR3 spells CASSETATNEKLFF. For the CDR3, the DNA is TGTGCCAGCAGTGAGACAGCTACTAATGAAAAACTGTTTTTT.

This chain joins TRBV29-1 and TRBJ2-5; 8 nucleotides line up with TRBD2. The germline gives CDR1 SQVTM, CDR2 ANQGSEA. This CDR3 has 14 amino acids. With V trimmed by 6 bases and J by 4 bases, 10 bases remained unmatched. CDR3 DNA: TGCAGCGTCCTCCGGGGGGGCCTGCGAGAGACCCAGTACTTC. Encoded protein: CSVLRGGLRETQYF.

The chain combines TRBV6-2 or TRBV6-3 with TRBJ2-2; the D is unclear. In germline, CDR1 is MNHEY, CDR2 SVGEGT. V was cut by 6 bases and J by 3 bases, with 2 bases left in between. This CDR3 comprises 11 residues. This CDR3 is CASRDTGELFF. The CDR3 nucleotides are TGTGCCAGCAGGGACACCGGGGAGCTGTTTTTT.

V gene TRBV12-3 or TRBV12-4 combines with J gene TRBJ1-2; TRBD1 matches 7 bases. This CDR3 has 13 amino acids. The ends lost 2 bases at V and 6 bases at J; junction bases unmatched: 3. In nucleotides, the CDR3 is TGTGCCAGCAGTTTAAAGACAGGGCATGGCTACACCTTC. It translates to CASSLKTGHGYTF.

The chain uses TRBV7-2 and TRBJ2-7, with 9 nucleotides matching TRBD2. CDR1 is SGHTA, CDR2 FQGNSA, per germline. The length of the CDR3 is 12 residues. Unmatched junction bases numbered 8, after V lost 11 bases and J lost 6 bases. The DNA for the CDR3 is TGTGCCCGCACAGCGGGGGGACTCGAGCAGTACTTC. It is translated as CARTAGGLEQYF.

The sample holds a few counts of this clonotype. V usage is TRBV7-2 and J usage is TRBJ2-3, with 7 bases matching TRBD2. The CDR3 sequence is 16 residues long. The ends lost 1 base at V and 1 base at J; junction bases unmatched: 5. The germline V gene encodes CDR1 SGHTA and CDR2 FQGNSA. CDR3: CASSLVGGRGTDTQYF. The CDR3 DNA reads as TGTGCCAGCAGCTTAGTGGGGGGGAGAGGCACAGATACGCAGTATTTT.

J is TRBJ1-2 and V is TRBV3-1; a weak D match, TRBD1 (6 bases). This CDR3 spans 13 amino acids. V lost 4 bases to trimming and J lost 6 bases, with 12 bases between them. Germline CDR1 reads LGHDT; CDR2 reads YNNKEL (reference sequence). CDR3 bases: TGTGCCAGCAGCCGCTTAAACAGGGATGGCTACACCTTC. The encoded protein is CASSRLNRDGYTF.

The chain carries TRBV5-1 and TRBJ1-1; D is possibly TRBD1 (5 bases). The CDR3 contains 15 residues. Trimming shortened V by 0 bases and J by 2 bases, and 11 bases separated the two germline ends. Germline V CDR1 and CDR2: SGHRS, YFSETQ. CDR3 nucleotide sequence: TGCGCCAGCAGCTTGGATCCGCAGGGTAACACTGAAGCTTTCTTT. Protein product: CASSLDPQGNTEAFF.

This clonotype has only a few counts. This chain links TRBV14 with TRBJ2-6; D is ambiguous. The germline gives CDR1 SGHDN, CDR2 FVKESK. The CDR3 length is 15 residues. Trimming pared 4 bases from V and 0 bases from J, leaving 7 bases between. The CDR3 bases are TGTGCCAGCAGCCCGGGTGGCTCTGGGGCCAACGTCCTGACTTTC. The encoded protein is CASSPGGSGANVLTF.

The chain employs TRBV5-6 and TRBJ2-1, with D uncertain. The germline V and J ends were trimmed by 7 bases and 4 bases, with 9 bases remaining between them. CDR1 is SGHDT, CDR2 YYEEEE, per germline. The length of the CDR3 is 12 residues. The CDR3 DNA reads as TGTGCCAGCCGTACGAATTACAATGAGCAGTTCTTC. Translation: CASRTNYNEQFF. The whole variable domain, remainder taken from reference TRBV5-6 and TRBJ2-1, is DAGVTQSPTHLIKTRGQQVTLRCSPKSGHDTVSWYQQALGQGPQFIFQYYEEEERQRGNFPDRFSGHQFPNYSSELNVNALLLGDSALYLCASRTNYNEQFFGPGTRLTVL.

The chain has TRBV10-2 and TRBJ2-5; 9 bases match TRBD2. After removal of 6 bases from V and 4 bases from J, the junction contained 6 bases not matched to a gene. Per germline, CDR1 WSHSY and CDR2 SAAADI. The length of the CDR3 is 14 residues. CDR3 loop: CASSRTSVGETQYF. In nucleotides, the CDR3 is TGCGCCAGCAGCCGGACTAGCGTGGGAGAGACCCAGTACTTC.

The rearrangement uses TRBV12-3 or TRBV12-4 and TRBJ2-5; TRBD2 agrees at 10 bases. The better agreement between TRBJ2-1 and the DNA end casts doubt on the J call. This CDR3 region has 14 residues. The chain's CDR3 is CASSLIVAGGTQFF. The CDR3 region has the DNA TGTGCCAGCAGTTTAATCGTAGCGGGGGGCACCCAGTTCTTC.

The chain links TRBV25-1 to TRBJ2-1; 8 nucleotides align to TRBD2. Germline trimming cut 6 bases from V and 0 bases from J; bases unmatched to any gene: 13. From germline, CDR1 is MGHDK and CDR2 SYGVNS. The CDR3 has 18 amino acids. Written as DNA, the CDR3 is TGTGCCAGCAGCCCTCCATCTAGCGGGTGTAGCTCCTACAATGAGCAGTTCTTC. This sequence encodes CASSPPSSGCSSYNEQFF. Using reference TRBV25-1 and TRBJ2-1 for the parts outside the CDR3, the full variable domain is EADIYQTPRYLVIGTGKKITLECSQTMGHDKMYWYQQDPGMELHLIHYSYGVNSTEKGDLSSESTVSRIRTEHFPLTLESARPSHTSQYLCASSPPSSGCSSYNEQFFGPGTRLTVL.

This rearrangement joins TRBV5-4 to TRBJ2-5; 12 bases are a match to TRBD2. CDR1 is SGHNT and CDR2 is YYREEE in the germline V gene (reference sequence). This CDR3 is built from 17 residues. After removal of 1 base from V and 7 bases from J, the junction contained 11 bases not matched to a gene. The CDR3 loop is CASSLRATSGGPATQYF. In DNA, the CDR3 is TGTGCCAGCAGCTTGAGGGCTACTAGCGGGGGGCCCGCGACCCAGTACTTC.